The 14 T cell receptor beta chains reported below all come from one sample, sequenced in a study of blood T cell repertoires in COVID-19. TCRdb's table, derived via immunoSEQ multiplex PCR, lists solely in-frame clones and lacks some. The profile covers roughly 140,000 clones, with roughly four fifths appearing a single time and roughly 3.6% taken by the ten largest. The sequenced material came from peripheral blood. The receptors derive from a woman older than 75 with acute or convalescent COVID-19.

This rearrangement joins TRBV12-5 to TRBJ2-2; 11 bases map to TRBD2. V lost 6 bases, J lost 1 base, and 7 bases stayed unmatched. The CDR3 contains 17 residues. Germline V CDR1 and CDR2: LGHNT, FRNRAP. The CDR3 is CASGRLTSGRNTGELFF. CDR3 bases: TGTGCTAGTGGCCGCCTTACTAGCGGGAGGAACACCGGGGAGCTGTTTTTT.

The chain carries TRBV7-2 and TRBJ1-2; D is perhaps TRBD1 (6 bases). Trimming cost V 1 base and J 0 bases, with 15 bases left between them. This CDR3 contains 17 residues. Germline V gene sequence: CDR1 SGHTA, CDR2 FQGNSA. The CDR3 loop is CASSLGAGDKSNYGYTF. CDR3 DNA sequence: TGTGCCAGCAGCTTAGGGGCAGGGGATAAATCTAACTATGGCTACACCTTC.

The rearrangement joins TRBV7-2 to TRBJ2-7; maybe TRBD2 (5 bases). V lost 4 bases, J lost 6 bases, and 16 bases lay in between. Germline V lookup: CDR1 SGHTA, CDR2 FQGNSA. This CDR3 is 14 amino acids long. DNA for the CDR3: TGTGCCAGCAGCTCTCCTTTCCCGGGGATCGAGCAGTACTTC. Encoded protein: CASSSPFPGIEQYF.

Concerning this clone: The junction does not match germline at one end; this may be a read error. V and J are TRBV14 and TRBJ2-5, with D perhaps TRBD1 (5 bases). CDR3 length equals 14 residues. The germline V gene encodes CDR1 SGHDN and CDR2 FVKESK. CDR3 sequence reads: CANSRNRNQETQYF. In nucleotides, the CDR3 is TGTGCCAACAGCCGAAACAGGAACCAAGAGACCCAGTACTTC.

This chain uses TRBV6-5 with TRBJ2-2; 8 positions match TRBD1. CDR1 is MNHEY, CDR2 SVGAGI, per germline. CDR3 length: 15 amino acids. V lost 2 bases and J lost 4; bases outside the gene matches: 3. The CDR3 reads CASSYGQGITGELFF. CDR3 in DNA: TGTGCCAGCAGTTACGGACAGGGAATCACCGGGGAGCTGTTTTTT.

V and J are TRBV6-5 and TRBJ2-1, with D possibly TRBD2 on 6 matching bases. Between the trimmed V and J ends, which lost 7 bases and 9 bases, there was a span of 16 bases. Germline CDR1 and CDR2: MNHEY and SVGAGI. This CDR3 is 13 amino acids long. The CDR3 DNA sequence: TGTGCCAGCACCCCGAGGTGGGGGGTTGAGCAGTTCTTC. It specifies CASTPRWGVEQFF.

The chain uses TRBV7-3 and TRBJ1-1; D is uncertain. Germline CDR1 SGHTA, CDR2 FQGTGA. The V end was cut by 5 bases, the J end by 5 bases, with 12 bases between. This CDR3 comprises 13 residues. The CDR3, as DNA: TGTGCCAGCAGCCAACGAACAGAGACTGAAGCTTTCTTT. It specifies CASSQRTETEAFF. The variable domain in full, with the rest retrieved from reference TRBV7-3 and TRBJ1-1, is GAGVSQTPSNKVTEKGKYVELRCDPISGHTALYWYRQSLGQGPEFLIYFQGTGAADDSGLPNDRFFAVRPEGSVSTLKIQRTERGDSAVYLCASSQRTETEAFFGQGTRLTVV.

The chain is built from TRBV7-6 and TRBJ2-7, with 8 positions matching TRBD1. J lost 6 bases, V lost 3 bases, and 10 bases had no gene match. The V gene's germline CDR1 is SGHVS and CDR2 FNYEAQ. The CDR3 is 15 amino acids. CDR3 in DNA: TGTGCCAGCAGCTTCGGTCGGGACAGGAGGAGCGAGCAGTACTTC. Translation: CASSFGRDRRSEQYF.

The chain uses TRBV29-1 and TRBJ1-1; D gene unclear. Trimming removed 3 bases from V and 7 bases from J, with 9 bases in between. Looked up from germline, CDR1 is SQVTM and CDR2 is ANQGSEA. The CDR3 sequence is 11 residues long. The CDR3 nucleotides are TGCAGCGTTGATCACGGTAGTGAAGCTTTCTTT. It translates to CSVDHGSEAFF.

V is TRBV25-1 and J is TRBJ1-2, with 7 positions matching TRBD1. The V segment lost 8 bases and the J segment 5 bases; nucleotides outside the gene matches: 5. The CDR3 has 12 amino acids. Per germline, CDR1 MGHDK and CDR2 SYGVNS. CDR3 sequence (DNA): TGTGCCAGCGCAGGACAGGCTTATGGCTACACCTTC. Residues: CASAGQAYGYTF.

In nucleotides, the CDR3 is TGCGCCAGCAGCTTGGAGTCAGGTCACGGGAATGAAGCTTTCTTT. Translated, it gives CASSLESGHGNEAFF. The chain couples TRBV5-1 to TRBJ1-1; D is uncertain. V was pared by 0 bases and J by 7 bases, with 16 bases between. This CDR3 comprises 15 residues. In germline, CDR1 is SGHRS, CDR2 YFSETQ.

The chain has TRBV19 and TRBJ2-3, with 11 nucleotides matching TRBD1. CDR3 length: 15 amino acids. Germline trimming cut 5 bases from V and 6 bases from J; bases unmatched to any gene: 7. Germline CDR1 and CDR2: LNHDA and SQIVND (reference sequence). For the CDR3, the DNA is TGTGCCAGTAGTGTAGGACAGGGGGCCTGGGATACGCAGTATTTT. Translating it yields CASSVGQGAWDTQYF.

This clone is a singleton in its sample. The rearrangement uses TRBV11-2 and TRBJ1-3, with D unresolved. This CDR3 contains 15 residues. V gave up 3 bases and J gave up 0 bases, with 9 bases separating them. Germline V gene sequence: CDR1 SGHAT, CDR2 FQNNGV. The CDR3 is CASSFSPSSGNTIYF. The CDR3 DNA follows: TGTGCCAGCAGCTTCTCCCCCAGCTCTGGAAACACCATATATTTT.

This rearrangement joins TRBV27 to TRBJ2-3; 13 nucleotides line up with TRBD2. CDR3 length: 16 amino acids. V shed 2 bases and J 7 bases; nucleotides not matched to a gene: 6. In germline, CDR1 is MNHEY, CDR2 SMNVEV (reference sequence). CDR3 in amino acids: CASSLPTSGRGHTQYF. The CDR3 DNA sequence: TGTGCCAGCAGTTTACCTACTAGCGGGAGGGGGCATACGCAGTATTTT.